This T cell receptor beta chain was sequenced in a study of shared clonotypes between healthy human individuals. Study results and limitations: Estimated richness was generally greater in naive than memory subsets.

This clone was found once. Its target is unknown. Germline CDR1 SNHLY, CDR2 FYNNEI. The CDR3 extends over 13 amino acids. Trimming removed 6 bases from V and 0 bases from J, with 8 bases in between. TCRdb's copy holds only in-frame clones and misses some; the assay was immunoSEQ multiplex PCR. This table has 2 million to 2.5 million clones, around 95% appearing once. The chain uses TRBV2 and TRBJ1-1; tentatively, D is TRBD1 (5 bases). The sequence derives from a man aged 18 to 35 in good health. The specimen was naive CD4+ T cells sorted from blood. Sample subset: CD45RA+ positively selected. CDR3 region: CASSDSLNTEAFF. CDR3 nucleotides: TGTGCCAGCAGCGACAGTTTGAACACTGAAGCTTTCTTT.